These T cell receptor beta chains were read from a single sample in a study of T cell repertoires in cytomegalovirus infection. Antigen specificity for these receptors is unknown. TCRdb independently ran MiXCR on the reads; one entry per CDR3 protein. The table shows roughly 150,000 distinct CDR3 sequences, with about 22% occurring only once. The source material was CD8+ T cells from cultured PBMCs, sampled from culture after CMV antigen stimulation. These receptors were taken from a human donor in good health (CMV status not recorded). Some clones in this sample may be carry-over from other donors' samples. Each CDR3 is given with its conserved first and last residue. D genes are given only for firm matches. Size values are once, few and many counts, or a class for expanded clones, and some rows have none.

D	V	size	J	CDR3	DNA
.	TRBV19	few	TRBJ1-2	CASIHTKDGYTF	TGTGCCAGTATCCATACTAAGGATGGCTACACCTTC
.	TRBV12-3/TRBV12-4	.	TRBJ1-1	CASSWRITEAFF	TGTGCCAGCAGTTGGAGAATCACTGAAGCTTTCTTT
.	TRBV7-8	few	TRBJ2-3	CASSLGRAHFTDTQYF	TGTGCCAGCAGCTTAGGGCGGGCTCACTTCACAGATACGCAGTATTTT
.	TRBV6-2/TRBV6-3	.	TRBJ2-3	CASSYEGGDTQYF	TGTGCCAGCAGTTACGAGGGGGGAGATACGCAGTATTTT
.	TRBV6-2/TRBV6-3	few	TRBJ2-6	CASQGGANVLTF	TGTGCCTCCCAGGGGGGGGCCAACGTCCTGACTTTC
.	TRBV12-3/TRBV12-4	.	TRBJ1-2	CASRESAGPLYGYTF	TGTGCCAGCAGAGAGTCGGCAGGGCCCCTCTATGGCTACACCTTC
TRBD2	TRBV6-6	few	TRBJ2-2	CASKFGRIDTGELFF	TGTGCCAGCAAATTCGGGAGGATCGACACCGGGGAGCTGTTTTTT
.	TRBV7-2	.	TRBJ2-7	CASSLVAGYEQYF	TGTGCCAGCAGCTTAGTTGCGGGCTACGAGCAGTACTTC
TRBD1	TRBV4-2	few	TRBJ1-4	CASSPPTGVNEKLFF	TGTGCCAGCAGCCCGCCGACAGGGGTGAATGAAAAACTGTTTTTT
.	TRBV7-2	many	TRBJ1-5	CASSLDRNQPQHF	TGTGCCAGCAGCTTAGACAGAAATCAGCCCCAGCATTTT
.	TRBV20-1	few	TRBJ1-2	CSAPRDEGGYTF	TGCAGTGCTCCCCGGGACGAGGGAGGCTACACCTTC
.	TRBV19	few	TRBJ1-1	CASSIYDRIIF	TGTGCCAGTAGTATCTACGACAGGATAATCTTT
.	TRBV7-2	many	TRBJ1-6	CASGPDRPDIFYNSPLHF	TGTGCCAGCGGCCCGGACCGGCCTGACATTTTCTATAATTCACCCCTCCACTTT
TRBD1	TRBV7-6	.	TRBJ2-1	CASSLGPTGSNEQFF	TGTGCCAGCAGCTTAGGTCCGACAGGGTCGAATGAGCAGTTCTTC
TRBD2	TRBV28	many	TRBJ2-7	CASTRPGLAGDEQYF	TGTGCCAGCACCCGACCGGGACTAGCGGGGGACGAGCAGTACTTC
TRBD1	TRBV27	.	TRBJ2-7	CASSLWTGAYEQYF	TGTGCCAGCAGTTTATGGACAGGGGCCTACGAGCAGTACTTC
.	TRBV7-2	few	TRBJ1-6	CASGMTGSGTLHF	TGTGCCAGCGGAATGACGGGGTCGGGGACCCTCCACTTT
.	TRBV7-8	.	TRBJ2-5	CASSELRRGPQETQYF	TGTGCCAGCAGCGAGCTCCGGAGGGGGCCTCAAGAGACCCAGTACTTC
.	TRBV14	.	TRBJ1-1	CASSQSPGSTEAFF	TGTGCCAGCAGCCAATCCCCGGGGAGCACTGAAGCTTTCTTT
.	TRBV6-2/TRBV6-3	.	TRBJ2-3	CASSYPPRVQGSDTQYF	TGTGCCAGCAGTTACCCCCCCAGGGTTCAGGGTTCGGATACGCAGTATTTT
TRBD1	TRBV28	few	TRBJ2-2	CASSPSMGRGRNTGELFF	TGTGCCAGCAGTCCCTCCATGGGTAGGGGGCGGAACACCGGGGAGCTGTTTTTT
.	TRBV10-3	few	TRBJ2-3	CAIMGSTYTDTQYF	TGTGCCATCATGGGCTCAACCTACACAGATACGCAGTATTTT
.	TRBV5-8	few	TRBJ1-5	CASSRDYNQPQHF	TGTGCCAGCAGCCGGGATTACAATCAGCCCCAGCATTTT
.	TRBV7-8	few	TRBJ1-4	CASSATSGDKREKLFF	TGTGCCAGCAGCGCAACCTCAGGGGATAAGCGTGAAAAACTGTTTTTT
.	TRBV6-2/TRBV6-3	few	TRBJ1-3	CASRPGGVTPGNTIYF	TGTGCCAGCAGACCTGGGGGGGTAACGCCCGGAAACACCATATATTTT
.	TRBV7-6	.	TRBJ1-2	CASSPPPRQANYGYTF	TGTGCCAGCAGCCCACCCCCGAGACAGGCTAACTATGGCTACACCTTC
.	TRBV4-1	few	TRBJ1-1	CASSQVFAPLAFF	TGCGCCAGCAGCCAAGTTTTTGCACCACTGGCTTTCTTT
.	TRBV6-1	.	TRBJ2-7	CASRPQEYDREQYF	TGTGCCAGCCGCCCCCAGGAGTACGATCGGGAGCAGTACTTC
.	TRBV6-2/TRBV6-3	few	TRBJ1-2	CASSRDSFPKYYGYTF	TGTGCCAGCAGTAGGGACTCCTTCCCCAAATACTATGGCTACACCTTC
.	TRBV7-2	.	TRBJ2-3	CASSLSGRTDTQYF	TGTGCCAGCAGCTTAAGTGGGCGCACAGATACGCAGTATTTT
.	TRBV2	.	TRBJ2-3	CASSDDEQGSTDTQYF	TGTGCCAGCAGTGATGATGAGCAGGGTAGCACAGATACGCAGTATTTT
TRBD1	TRBV12-3/TRBV12-4	few	TRBJ2-3	CASSVGTGVTDTQYF	TGTGCCAGCAGTGTTGGGACAGGCGTTACAGATACGCAGTATTTT
TRBD2	TRBV5-5	few	TRBJ2-7	CASSMTSASYEQYF	TGTGCCAGCAGCATGACTAGCGCTTCCTACGAGCAGTACTTC
.	TRBV9	once	TRBJ2-2	CASSEWSTGELFF	TGTGCCAGCAGCGAATGGAGCACCGGGGAGCTGTTTTTT
.	TRBV7-9	.	TRBJ1-2	CASSLVPAVNYGYTF	TGTGCCAGCAGCTTAGTACCGGCAGTGAACTATGGCTACACCTTC
.	TRBV27	.	TRBJ1-5	CASSFGSSNQPQHF	TGTGCCAGCAGTTTTGGCAGTAGCAATCAGCCCCAGCATTTT
TRBD2	TRBV7-6	.	TRBJ2-7	CASSLALGGGDNREQYF	TGTGCCAGCAGCTTAGCTCTTGGCGGGGGGGACAATAGAGAGCAGTACTTC
.	TRBV7-2	.	TRBJ2-4	CASSGGPGLAKNIQYF	TGTGCCAGCAGCGGTGGACCTGGCCTAGCCAAAAACATTCAGTACTTC
.	TRBV7-8	few	TRBJ2-1	CASSPRRRDNEQFF	TGTGCCAGCAGCCCGAGGCGTAGGGACAATGAGCAGTTCTTC
.	TRBV7-9	few	TRBJ2-5	CASNIEGVSETQYF	TGTGCCAGCAACATAGAGGGGGTTTCTGAGACCCAGTACTTC
.	TRBV5-4	few	TRBJ1-1	CASSLRGGREAFF	TGTGCCAGCAGCCTGAGGGGGGGGCGTGAAGCTTTCTTT
.	TRBV27	.	TRBJ2-3	CASSIGRPSTDTQYF	TGTGCCAGCAGCATCGGACGACCTAGCACAGATACGCAGTATTTT
.	TRBV5-6	few	TRBJ1-1	CASSPGGINTEAFF	TGTGCCAGCAGCCCCGGGGGAATTAACACTGAAGCTTTCTTT
.	TRBV28	.	TRBJ1-5	CASSLRDTYYSNQPQHF	TGTGCCAGCAGTTTAAGAGACACCTACTATAGCAATCAGCCCCAGCATTTT
.	TRBV28	.	TRBJ2-3	CASKMSDTQYF	TGTGCCAGCAAGATGTCAGATACGCAGTATTTT
.	TRBV4-1	few	TRBJ1-2	CASSQGTDTNYGYTF	TGCGCCAGCAGCCAAGGGACGGATACTAACTATGGCTACACCTTC
TRBD2	TRBV6-1	.	TRBJ2-1	CASRKAPGLADNEQFF	TGTGCCAGCAGGAAAGCGCCCGGACTAGCGGACAATGAGCAGTTCTTC
.	TRBV11-2	few	TRBJ2-1	CASSLDLGGDGAYNGQFF	TGTGCCAGCAGCTTAGATTTAGGGGGAGATGGGGCTTACAATGGGCAGTTCTTC
TRBD1	TRBV4-1	few	TRBJ1-3	CASSQRQGSGNTIYF	TGCGCCAGCAGCCAAAGACAGGGCTCTGGAAACACCATATATTTT
.	TRBV7-9	few	TRBJ2-3	CASSRPSKRDSTDTQYF	TGTGCCAGCAGCAGACCCTCCAAGAGGGATAGCACAGATACGCAGTATTTT
.	TRBV7-9	.	TRBJ1-3	CASSTPDGNTIYF	TGTGCCAGCAGCACGCCGGACGGAAACACCATATATTTT
.	TRBV7-6	many	TRBJ1-1	CASSALYRALEAEAFF	TGTGCCAGCAGTGCCTTATACCGGGCCCTCGAGGCTGAAGCTTTCTTT
TRBD2	TRBV27	.	TRBJ2-3	CASSAPGLAGGFTDTQYF	TGTGCCAGCAGTGCGCCGGGACTAGCGGGGGGGTTCACAGATACGCAGTATTTT